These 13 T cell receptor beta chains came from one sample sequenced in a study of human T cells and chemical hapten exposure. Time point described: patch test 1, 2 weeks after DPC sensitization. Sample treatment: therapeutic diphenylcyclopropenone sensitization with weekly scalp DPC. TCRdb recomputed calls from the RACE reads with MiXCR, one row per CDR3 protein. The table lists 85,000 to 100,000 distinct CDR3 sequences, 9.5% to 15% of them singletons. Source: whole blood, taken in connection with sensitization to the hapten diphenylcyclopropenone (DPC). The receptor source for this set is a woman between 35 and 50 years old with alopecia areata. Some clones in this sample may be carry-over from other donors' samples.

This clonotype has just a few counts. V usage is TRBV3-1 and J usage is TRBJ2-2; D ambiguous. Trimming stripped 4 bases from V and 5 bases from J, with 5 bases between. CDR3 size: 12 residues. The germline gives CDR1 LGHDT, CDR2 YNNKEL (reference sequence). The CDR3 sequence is CASSLLTGELFF. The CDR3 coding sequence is TGTGCCAGCAGCCTCCTAACCGGGGAGCTGTTTTTT.

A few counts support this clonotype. The CDR3 sequence is CASSISGPSTDTQYF. The CDR3 nucleotides read TGTGCCAGCAGCATTAGCGGCCCAAGCACAGATACGCAGTATTTT. V and J are TRBV28 and TRBJ2-3, with D possibly TRBD2 on 6 matching bases. The V gene lost 6 bases and the J gene lost 0 bases, with 13 bases spanning the gap. CDR3 size: 15 residues. The germline gives CDR1 MDHEN, CDR2 SYDVKM.

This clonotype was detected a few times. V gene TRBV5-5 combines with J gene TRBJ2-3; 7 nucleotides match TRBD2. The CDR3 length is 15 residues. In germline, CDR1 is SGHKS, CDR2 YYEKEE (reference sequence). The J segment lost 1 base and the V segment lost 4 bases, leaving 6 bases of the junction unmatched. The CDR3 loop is CASSVLARGTDTQYF. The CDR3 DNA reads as TGTGCCAGCAGCGTACTAGCGAGGGGCACAGATACGCAGTATTTT.

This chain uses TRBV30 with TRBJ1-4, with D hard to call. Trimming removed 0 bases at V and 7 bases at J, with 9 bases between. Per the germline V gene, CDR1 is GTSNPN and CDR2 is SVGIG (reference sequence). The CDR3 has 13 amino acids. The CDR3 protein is CAWSVLKTEKLFF. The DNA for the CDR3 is TGTGCCTGGAGTGTACTAAAAACTGAAAAACTGTTTTTT.

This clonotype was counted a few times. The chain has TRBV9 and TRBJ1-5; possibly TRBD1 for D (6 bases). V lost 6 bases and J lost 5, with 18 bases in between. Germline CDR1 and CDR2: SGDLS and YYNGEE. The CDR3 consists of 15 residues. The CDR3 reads CASTQSGGLDQPQHF. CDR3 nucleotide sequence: TGTGCCAGCACCCAAAGCGGGGGGCTGGATCAGCCCCAGCATTTT.

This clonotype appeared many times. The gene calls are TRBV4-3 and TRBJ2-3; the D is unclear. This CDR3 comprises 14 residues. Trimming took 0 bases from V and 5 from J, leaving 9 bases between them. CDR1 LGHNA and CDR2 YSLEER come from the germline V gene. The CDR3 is CASSQEPTVDTQYF. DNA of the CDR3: TGCGCCAGCAGCCAAGAACCCACAGTAGATACGCAGTATTTT.

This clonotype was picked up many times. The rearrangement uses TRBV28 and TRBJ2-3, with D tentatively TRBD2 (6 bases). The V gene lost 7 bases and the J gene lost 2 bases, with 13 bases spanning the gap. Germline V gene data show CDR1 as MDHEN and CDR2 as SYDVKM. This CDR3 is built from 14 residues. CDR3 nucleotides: TGTGCCAGCACCTCCGGGGGTTCCACAGATACGCAGTATTTT. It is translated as CASTSGGSTDTQYF. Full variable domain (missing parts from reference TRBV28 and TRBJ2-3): DVKVTQSSRYLVKRTGEKVFLECVQDMDHENMFWYRQDPGLGLRLIYFSYDVKMKEKGDIPEGYSVSREKKERFSLILESASTNQTSMYLCASTSGGSTDTQYFGPGTRLTVL.

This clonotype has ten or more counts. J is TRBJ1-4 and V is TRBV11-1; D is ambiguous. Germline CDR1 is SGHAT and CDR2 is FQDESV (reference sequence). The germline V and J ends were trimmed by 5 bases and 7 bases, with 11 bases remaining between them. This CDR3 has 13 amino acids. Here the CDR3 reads CASSVGEAEKLFF. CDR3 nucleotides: TGTGCCAGCAGCGTTGGAGAGGCTGAAAAACTGTTTTTT. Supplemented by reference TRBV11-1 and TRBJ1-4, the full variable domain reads EAEVAQSPRYKITEKSQAVAFWCDPISGHATLYWYRQILGQGPELLVQFQDESVVDDSQLPKDRFSAERLKGVDSTLKIQPAELGDSAMYLCASSVGEAEKLFFGSGTQLSVL.

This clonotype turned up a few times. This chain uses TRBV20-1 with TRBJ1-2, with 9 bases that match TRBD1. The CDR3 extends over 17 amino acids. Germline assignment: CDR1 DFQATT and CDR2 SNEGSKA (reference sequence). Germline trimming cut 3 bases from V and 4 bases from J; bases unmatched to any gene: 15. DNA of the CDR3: TGCAGTGCTAGGGGGGGCCTGACGGGACAGGGAAGCTATGGCTACACCTTC. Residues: CSARGGLTGQGSYGYTF.

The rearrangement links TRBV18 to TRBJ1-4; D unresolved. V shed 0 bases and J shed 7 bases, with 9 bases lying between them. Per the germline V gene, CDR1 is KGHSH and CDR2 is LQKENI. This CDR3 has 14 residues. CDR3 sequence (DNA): TGTGCCAGCTCACCACCGGGGTCATCTGAAAAACTGTTTTTT. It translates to CASSPPGSSEKLFF.

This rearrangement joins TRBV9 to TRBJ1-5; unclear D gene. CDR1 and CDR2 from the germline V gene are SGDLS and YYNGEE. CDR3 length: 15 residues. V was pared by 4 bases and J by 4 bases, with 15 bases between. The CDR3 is CASSPRPGGNQPQHF. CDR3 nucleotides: TGTGCCAGCAGCCCCCGCCCAGGCGGGAATCAGCCCCAGCATTTT.

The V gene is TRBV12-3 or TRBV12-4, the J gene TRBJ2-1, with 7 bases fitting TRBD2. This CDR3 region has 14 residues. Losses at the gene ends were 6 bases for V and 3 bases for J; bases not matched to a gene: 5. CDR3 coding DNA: TGTGCCAGCAGAAGAGCTAGCGGCTACAATGAGCAGTTCTTC. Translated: CASRRASGYNEQFF.

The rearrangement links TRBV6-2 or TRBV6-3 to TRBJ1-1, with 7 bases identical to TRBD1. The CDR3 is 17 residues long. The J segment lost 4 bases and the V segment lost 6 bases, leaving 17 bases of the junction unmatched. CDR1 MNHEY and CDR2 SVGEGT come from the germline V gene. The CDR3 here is CASSPDRDGMMSTEAFF. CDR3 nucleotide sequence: TGTGCCAGCAGCCCAGACAGGGACGGGATGATGAGCACTGAAGCTTTCTTT.